The 15 T cell receptor beta chains below all came from one sample that was sequenced in a study of T-cell reconstitution after alpha-beta-depleted transplantation in children. Molecular barcoding with unique molecular identifiers was used for the TCRbeta library. TCRdb reprocessed the PCR reads with MiXCR, giving one entry per CDR3 protein. The table has 360,000 or so distinct CDR3 sequences, about a fifth seen once; the top ten hold 3.8%. The sample in question was PBMCs from the stem cell graft donor, obtained from the stem cell graft. The receptors derive from a human donor who donated a stem cell graft to a child with acute myeloid leukemia.

In its sample, this clonotype was seen many times. The chain links TRBV15 to TRBJ2-1; 10 bases match TRBD2. This CDR3 is 13 amino acids long. Looked up from germline, CDR1 is LNHNV and CDR2 is YYDKDF (reference sequence). V shed 4 bases, J shed 10 bases, and the junction held 4 bases outside the gene matches. The DNA of the CDR3 is TGTGCCACCAGCATCTTTAGCGGGAGGGAGCAGTTCTTC. Translation: CATSIFSGREQFF.

This clonotype occurred a few times. This chain links TRBV4-1 with TRBJ2-1, with 9 bases fitting TRBD2. V lost 4 bases, J lost 4 bases, and 5 bases stayed unmatched. CDR1 MGHRA and CDR2 YSYEKL come from the germline V gene. This CDR3 comprises 15 residues. The CDR3 nucleotides read TGCGCCAGCAGCCTGCTAGCGGGGCCTTACAATGAGCAGTTCTTC. Translating gives CASSLLAGPYNEQFF.

This sequence joins TRBV9 and TRBJ2-7; D uncertain. Germline V gives CDR1 SGDLS, CDR2 YYNGEE. Trimming shortened V by 4 bases and J by 4 bases, and 12 bases separated the two germline ends. The CDR3 spans 13 residues. The CDR3 spells CASSPTGRYEQYF. The CDR3 DNA sequence: TGTGCCAGCAGCCCCACCGGAAGGTACGAGCAGTACTTC.

The rearrangement joins TRBV4-1 to TRBJ2-1; D is perhaps TRBD1 or TRBD2 (5 bases each). V was shortened by 5 bases and J by 8 bases, with 19 bases between the two germline ends. Germline loops: CDR1 MGHRA, CDR2 YSYEKL. This CDR3 region has 15 residues. CDR3 nucleotides: TGCGCCAGCAGCTCTATAACGGGGCGCGGGCATGAGCAGTTCTTC. The encoded protein is CASSSITGRGHEQFF.

This clonotype showed up many times. The chain couples TRBV12-3 or TRBV12-4 to TRBJ2-5; D gene ambiguous. Trimming removed 6 bases at V and 1 base at J, with 6 bases between. The CDR3 covers 12 residues. The CDR3 loop is CASSLSQETQYF. CDR3 DNA: TGTGCCAGCAGCCTCTCCCAAGAGACCCAGTACTTC.

The rearrangement joins TRBV12-3 or TRBV12-4 to TRBJ2-2, with TRBD1 matching over 7 bases. This CDR3 region has 15 residues. Trimming removed 3 bases from V and 8 bases from J; junction bases left unmatched: 9. This CDR3 reads CASSFRGTGSGELFF. The CDR3 DNA sequence: TGTGCCAGCAGTTTCAGGGGGACCGGTTCTGGGGAGCTGTTTTTT.

V usage is TRBV5-1 and J usage is TRBJ2-7, with unresolved D. The CDR3 length is 17 residues. Germline values: CDR1 SGHRS, CDR2 YFSETQ. Trimming took 0 bases from V and 1 from J, leaving 17 bases between them. The CDR3 loop reads CASSLAGRIEKSYEQYF. CDR3 coding DNA: TGCGCCAGCAGCTTGGCCGGGCGAATAGAAAAATCCTACGAGCAGTACTTC.

CDR3: CASSQERGDQPQHF. The CDR3 DNA follows: TGTGCCAGCAGCCAAGAAAGGGGGGATCAGCCCCAGCATTTT. The chain combines TRBV4-2 with TRBJ1-5; D may be TRBD1 (6 bases). The germline V and J ends were trimmed by 0 bases and 5 bases, with 8 bases remaining between them. The CDR3 has 14 amino acids. Germline CDR1 is LGHNA and CDR2 is YNFKEQ.

The gene calls are TRBV4-1 and TRBJ2-3, with 8 bases fitting TRBD2. Germline CDR1 and CDR2: MGHRA and YSYEKL. The V segment lost 0 bases and the J segment 2 bases; nucleotides outside the gene matches: 7. The CDR3 runs 17 residues. The CDR3 is CASSQDRVAGHTDTQYF. The CDR3 coding sequence is TGCGCCAGCAGCCAAGATAGGGTAGCGGGACACACAGATACGCAGTATTTT.

This clonotype was counted only a few times. The rearrangement links TRBV4-2 to TRBJ2-5; D call uncertain. The CDR3 extends over 11 amino acids. CDR1 LGHNA and CDR2 YNFKEQ come from the germline V gene. V shed 4 bases and J shed 7 bases, with 7 bases lying between them. The CDR3 sequence: CASSPLGTQYF. The CDR3, as DNA: TGTGCCAGCAGCCCACTGGGGACCCAGTACTTC.

The sample holds a few counts of this clonotype. The V gene is TRBV6-1, the J gene TRBJ2-6; D possibly corresponds to TRBD1 (5 bases). The CDR3 covers 14 residues. Germline CDR1 is MNHNS and CDR2 is SASEGT. V dropped 8 bases and J dropped 0 bases, with 8 bases sitting between them. The CDR3 loop is CASGARSGANVLTF. CDR3 nucleotides: TGTGCCAGCGGGGCCCGCTCTGGGGCCAACGTCCTGACTTTC.

This clonotype came up a few times. The V call is TRBV20-1, the J call TRBJ2-7, with D maybe TRBD2 (6 bases). Trimming stripped 6 bases from V and 2 bases from J, with 14 bases between. The germline V gene encodes CDR1 DFQATT and CDR2 SNEGSKA (reference sequence). This CDR3 is built from 13 residues. The CDR3 protein is CSAKGLITYEQYF. DNA of the CDR3: TGCAGTGCGAAGGGACTGATTACCTACGAGCAGTACTTC.

The CDR3 nucleotides are TGCAGTGCTAGAGGCGGGAGTCTGTACGAGCAGTACTTC. It specifies CSARGGSLYEQYF. The genes are TRBV20-1 and TRBJ2-7, with TRBD2 identical over 7 bases. There are 13 residues in the CDR3. Germline V gene sequence: CDR1 DFQATT, CDR2 SNEGSKA (reference sequence). V dropped 1 base and J dropped 4; count of bases not matched to a gene: 4.

This CDR3 is CASSEGDLWANVLTF. The CDR3, as DNA: TGTGCCAGCAGTGAAGGGGATCTGTGGGCCAACGTCCTGACTTTC. This chain connects TRBV2 to TRBJ2-6; D is ambiguous. The germline V gene encodes CDR1 SNHLY and CDR2 FYNNEI. CDR3 size: 15 residues. V gave up 1 base and J gave up 5 bases, with 9 bases separating them.

In this sample, this clonotype turned up once. This may be a read error: a much more frequent sequence differs by one nucleotide. The chain employs TRBV29-1 and TRBJ2-1; 10 bases are a match to TRBD1. Germline V gene sequence: CDR1 SQVTM, CDR2 ANQGSEA. V shed 6 bases, J shed 12 bases, and the junction held 5 bases outside the gene matches. CDR3 size: 11 residues. The DNA for the CDR3 is TGCAGCGTCGGGGACAGGGGCGCGCAGTTCTTC. Translating it yields CSVGDRGAQFF.